This entry lists 13 T cell receptor beta chains sequenced from one sample in a study of technical replicates of blood from a handful of donors. Sequencing used immunoSEQ multiplex PCR; TCRdb keeps in-frame clones, though not all of them. The repertoire has about 62,000 clones, just under 90% of them found once; the top ten carry around 4.4%. Sample: PBMCs. The receptors were sampled from a human donor in good health. Some clones in this sample may be carry-over from other donors' samples.

This chain connects TRBV4-3 to TRBJ2-1; the D is unclear. The CDR3 totals 13 residues. CDR1 is LGHNA and CDR2 is YSLEER in the germline V gene. Trimming cost V 0 bases and J 7 bases, with 7 bases left between them. CDR3 DNA: TGCGCCAGCAGCCAAGATTTGCGGAATGAGCAGTTCTTC. As protein: CASSQDLRNEQFF.

The J gene is TRBJ2-7, the V gene TRBV7-9, with a weak D call TRBD1 (5 bases). This CDR3 has 14 amino acids. V dropped 8 bases and J dropped 4 bases, with 18 bases sitting between them. Germline V gives CDR1 SEHNR, CDR2 FQNEAQ (reference sequence). The CDR3 region has the DNA TGTGCCAGCGGAACAACAGGAGTTAGGTACGAGCAGTACTTC. Translation: CASGTTGVRYEQYF. The variable domain in full, completed from reference TRBV7-9 and TRBJ2-7, reads DTGVSQNPRHKITKRGQNVTFRCDPISEHNRLYWYRQTLGQGPEFLTYFQNEAQLEKSRLLSDRFSAERPKGSFSTLEIQRTEQGDSAMYLCASGTTGVRYEQYFGPGTRLTVT.

J is TRBJ2-2 and V is TRBV7-2; possible D gene TRBD2, 5 bases. The V and J ends lost 5 bases and 4 bases respectively, with 20 bases between them. The length of the CDR3 is 17 residues. Germline CDR1 and CDR2: SGHTA and FQGNSA. CDR3 region: CASSGDIRVGITGELFF. CDR3 nucleotides: TGTGCCAGCAGCGGAGATATCCGGGTCGGGATCACCGGGGAGCTGTTTTTT.

This sequence joins TRBV15 and TRBJ2-7, with 8 bases that match TRBD2. V lost 7 bases to trimming and J lost 2 bases; unmatched junction nucleotides: 7. Germline CDR1 and CDR2: LNHNV and YYDKDF (reference sequence). CDR3 length: 14 residues. The CDR3 nucleotides read TGTGCCACCAACTCCGGGACTAGACCCTACGAGCAGTACTTC. Its translation: CATNSGTRPYEQYF.

The V gene is TRBV19, the J gene TRBJ1-5; D might be TRBD1 (6 bases). V was trimmed by 3 bases and J by 7 bases, leaving 13 bases between them. Germline CDR1 reads LNHDA; CDR2 reads SQIVND (reference sequence). The CDR3 covers 14 residues. The CDR3 DNA reads as TGTGCCAGTAGTATGGAACAGGGACCCCAGCCCCAGCATTTT. Amino acid sequence: CASSMEQGPQPQHF.

This clone was detected once. The chain carries TRBV30 and TRBJ1-4, with D perhaps TRBD1 (5 bases). V shed 2 bases and J shed 5 bases, with 9 bases lying between them. The germline V gene encodes CDR1 GTSNPN and CDR2 SVGIG (reference sequence). The CDR3 spans 13 residues. The CDR3, as DNA: TGTGCCTGGAGTCGGGGGAGAAATGAAAAACTGTTTTTT. Translated: CAWSRGRNEKLFF.

The chain links TRBV5-1 to TRBJ1-1, with 8 bases that match TRBD1. With 2 bases clipped from V and 10 bases from J, the junction kept 13 bases outside the gene matches. This CDR3 region has 15 residues. The germline CDR1 and CDR2 sequences are SGHRS and YFSETQ. In DNA form, the CDR3 reads TGCGCCAGCAGCTTCGGCAGGGGGCCACTCATGCCAGCTTTCTTT. Its protein product is CASSFGRGPLMPAFF.

The chain joins TRBV5-1 to TRBJ2-5, with 8 bases that match TRBD1. The CDR3 loop spans 13 amino acids. Trimming cost V 4 bases and J 5 bases; bases outside gene matches: 4. CDR1 is SGHRS, CDR2 YFSETQ, per germline. This chain's CDR3 is CASSQGARETQYF. CDR3 in DNA: TGCGCCAGCAGCCAGGGGGCTCGGGAGACCCAGTACTTC. Using reference TRBV5-1 and TRBJ2-5 for the parts outside the CDR3, the full variable domain is KAGVTQTPRYLIKTRGQQVTLSCSPISGHRSVSWYQQTPGQGLQFLFEYFSETQRNKGNFPGRFSGRQFSNSRSEMNVSTLELGDSALYLCASSQGARETQYFGPGTRLLVL.

The genes are TRBV14 and TRBJ1-2; a possible D gene is TRBD1 (6 bases). The germline gives CDR1 SGHDN, CDR2 FVKESK. CDR3 length: 13 amino acids. V lost 3 bases and J 7 bases, leaving 12 bases between the germline ends. The CDR3 reads CASSQGQGPGYTF. The CDR3 DNA reads TGTGCCAGCAGCCAGGGTCAGGGGCCTGGCTACACCTTC.

This clone occurred once. This chain joins TRBV7-7 and TRBJ1-1; D is uncertain. V was cut by 2 bases and J by 0 bases, with 4 bases left in between. Germline values: CDR1 SSHAT, CDR2 FNYEAQ (reference sequence). The CDR3 totals 13 residues. Here the CDR3 reads CASSLHLNTEAFF. For the CDR3, the DNA is TGTGCCAGCAGCTTACACTTGAACACTGAAGCTTTCTTT.

J is TRBJ2-7 and V is TRBV6-5, with a weak D call TRBD2 (6 bases). Looked up from germline, CDR1 is MNHEY and CDR2 is SVGAGI. The CDR3 runs 15 residues. Trimming left V 5 bases short and J 0 bases short, with 14 bases between. The CDR3 DNA reads as TGTGCCAGCAGTAAAGGGACTCCCAGCTCCTACGAGCAGTACTTC. Translation: CASSKGTPSSYEQYF.

This clone was seen just once. CDR3 sequence reads: CASSIASGGTDTQYF. The CDR3 nucleotides are TGCGCCAGCAGCATCGCTAGCGGGGGCACAGATACGCAGTATTTT. The V gene is TRBV5-1, the J gene TRBJ2-3, with 9 bases matching TRBD2. V lost 4 bases to trimming and J lost 1 base; unmatched junction nucleotides: 4. The germline gives CDR1 SGHRS, CDR2 YFSETQ. The CDR3 loop spans 15 amino acids.

The chain joins TRBV6-5 to TRBJ2-7, with 9 bases fitting TRBD2. Per the germline V gene, CDR1 is MNHEY and CDR2 is SVGAGI. The junction had 8 bases not matched to a gene; V was cut back by 7 bases and J by 7 bases. This CDR3 region has 13 residues. In DNA, the CDR3 is TGTGCCAGCAAAGCGGGGGGTCGAGGGGAGCAGTACTTC. Translation gives CASKAGGRGEQYF.